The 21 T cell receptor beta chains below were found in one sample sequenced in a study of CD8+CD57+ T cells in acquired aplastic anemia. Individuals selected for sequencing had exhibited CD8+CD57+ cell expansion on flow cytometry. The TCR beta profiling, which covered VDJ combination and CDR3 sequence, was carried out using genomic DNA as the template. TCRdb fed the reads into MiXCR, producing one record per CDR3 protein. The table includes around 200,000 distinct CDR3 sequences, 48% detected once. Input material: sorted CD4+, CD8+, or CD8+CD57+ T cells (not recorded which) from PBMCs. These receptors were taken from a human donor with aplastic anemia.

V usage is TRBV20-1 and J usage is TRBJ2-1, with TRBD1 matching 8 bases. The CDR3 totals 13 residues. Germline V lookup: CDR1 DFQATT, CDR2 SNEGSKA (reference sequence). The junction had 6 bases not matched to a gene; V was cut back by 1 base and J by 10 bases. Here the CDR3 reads CSARGQGTAEQFF. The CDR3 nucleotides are TGCAGTGCTAGAGGACAGGGGACCGCGGAGCAGTTCTTC.

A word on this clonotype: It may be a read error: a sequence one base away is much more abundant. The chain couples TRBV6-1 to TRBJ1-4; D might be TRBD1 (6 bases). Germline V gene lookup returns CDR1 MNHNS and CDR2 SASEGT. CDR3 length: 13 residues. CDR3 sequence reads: CVSRRQVHEKLFF. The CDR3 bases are TGTGTCAGCAGAAGACAGGTCCATGAAAAACTGTTTTTT.

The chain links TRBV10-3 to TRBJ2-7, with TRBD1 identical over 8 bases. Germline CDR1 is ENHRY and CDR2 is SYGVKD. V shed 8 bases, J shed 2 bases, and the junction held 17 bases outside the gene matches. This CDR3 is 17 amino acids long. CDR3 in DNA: TGTGCCATCTCTTCGACAGGGGCTCGCTCGGTGGCCTACGAGCAGTACTTC. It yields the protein CAISSTGARSVAYEQYF.

Here the CDR3 reads CAARSGTAVSPLHF. The CDR3 DNA follows: TGTGCCGCTCGTTCCGGGACCGCCGTATCACCCCTCCACTTT. V gene TRBV6-1 combines with J gene TRBJ1-6, with D possibly TRBD1 on 5 matching bases. Trimming shortened V by 11 bases and J by 10 bases, and 21 bases separated the two germline ends. Germline V gene lookup returns CDR1 MNHNS and CDR2 SASEGT. CDR3 length: 14 amino acids.

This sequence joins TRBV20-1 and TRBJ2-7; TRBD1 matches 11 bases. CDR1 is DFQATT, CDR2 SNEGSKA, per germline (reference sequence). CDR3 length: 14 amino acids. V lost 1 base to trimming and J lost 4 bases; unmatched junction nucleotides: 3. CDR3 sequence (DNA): TGCAGTGCTAGAGGGACAGGGGGCGCGTACGAGCAGTACTTC. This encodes CSARGTGGAYEQYF.

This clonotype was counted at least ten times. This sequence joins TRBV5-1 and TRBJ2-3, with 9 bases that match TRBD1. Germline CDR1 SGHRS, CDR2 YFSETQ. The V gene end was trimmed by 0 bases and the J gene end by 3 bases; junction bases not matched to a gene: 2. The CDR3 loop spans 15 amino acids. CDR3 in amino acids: CASSLDGTGTDTQYF. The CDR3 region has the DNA TGCGCCAGCAGCTTGGACGGGACAGGGACAGATACGCAGTATTTT.

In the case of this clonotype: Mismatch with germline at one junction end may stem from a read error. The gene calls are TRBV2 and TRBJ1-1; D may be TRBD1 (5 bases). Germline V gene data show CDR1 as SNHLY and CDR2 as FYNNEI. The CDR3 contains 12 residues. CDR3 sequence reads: CASREAGRGAFF. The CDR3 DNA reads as TGTGCCAGCAGGGAAGCGGGGAGGGGAGCTTTCTTT.

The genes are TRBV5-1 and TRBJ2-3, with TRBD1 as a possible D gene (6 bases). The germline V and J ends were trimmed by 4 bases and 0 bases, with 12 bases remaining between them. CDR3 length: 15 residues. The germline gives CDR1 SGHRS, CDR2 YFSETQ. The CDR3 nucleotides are TGCGCCAGCAGCACCCAAACAGGGAGCACAGATACGCAGTATTTT. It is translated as CASSTQTGSTDTQYF.

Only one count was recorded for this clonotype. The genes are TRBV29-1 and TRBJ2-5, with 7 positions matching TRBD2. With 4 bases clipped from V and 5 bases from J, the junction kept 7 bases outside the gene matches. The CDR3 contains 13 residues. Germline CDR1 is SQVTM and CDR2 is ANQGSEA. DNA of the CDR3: TGCAGCGTTGCGGACGGGGGGATCGAGACCCAGTACTTC. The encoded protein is CSVADGGIETQYF.

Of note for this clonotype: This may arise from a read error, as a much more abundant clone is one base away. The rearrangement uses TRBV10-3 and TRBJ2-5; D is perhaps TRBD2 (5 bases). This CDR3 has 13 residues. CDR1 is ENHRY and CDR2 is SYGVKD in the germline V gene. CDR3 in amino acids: CASSEGLKETQYF. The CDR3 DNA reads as TGTGCCAGCAGTGAGGGTCTTAAGGAGACCCAGTACTTC.

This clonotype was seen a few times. The CDR3 sequence: CATSDPAGTADYEQYF. DNA of the CDR3: TGTGCCACCAGTGATCCGGCCGGGACCGCCGACTACGAGCAGTACTTC. This chain links TRBV24-1 with TRBJ2-7, with D possibly called TRBD1 or TRBD2 (5 bases each). CDR3 length: 16 residues. The germline V gene encodes CDR1 KGHDR and CDR2 SFDVKD. Between the trimmed V and J ends, which lost 3 bases and 3 bases, there was a span of 17 bases.

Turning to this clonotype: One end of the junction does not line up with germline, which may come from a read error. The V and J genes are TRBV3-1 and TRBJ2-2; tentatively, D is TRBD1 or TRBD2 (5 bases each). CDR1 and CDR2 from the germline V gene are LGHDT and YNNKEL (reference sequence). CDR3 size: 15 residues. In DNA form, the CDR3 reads TGTGCCGGCAGCCAATCTGGGGGTATCACCGGGGAGCTGTTTTTT. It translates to CAGSQSGGITGELFF.

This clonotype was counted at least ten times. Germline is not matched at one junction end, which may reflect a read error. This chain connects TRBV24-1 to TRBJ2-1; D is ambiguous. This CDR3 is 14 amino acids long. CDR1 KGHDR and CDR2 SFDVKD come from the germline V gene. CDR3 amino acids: CATSDPSNRSPSLF. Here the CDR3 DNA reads TGTGCCACCAGTGATCCCTCCAACCGATCTCCTTCTCTCTTC.

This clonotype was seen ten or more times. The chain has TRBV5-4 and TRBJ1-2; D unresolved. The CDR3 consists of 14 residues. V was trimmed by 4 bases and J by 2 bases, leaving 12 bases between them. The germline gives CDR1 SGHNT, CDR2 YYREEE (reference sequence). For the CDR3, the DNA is TGTGCCAGCAGCCCGACCGGGCTAAACTATGGCTACACCTTC. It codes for CASSPTGLNYGYTF.

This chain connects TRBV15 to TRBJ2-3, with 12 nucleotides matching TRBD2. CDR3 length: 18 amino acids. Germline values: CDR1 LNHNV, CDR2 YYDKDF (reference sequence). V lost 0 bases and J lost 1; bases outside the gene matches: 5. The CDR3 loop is CATSRDGLAGPGTDTQYF. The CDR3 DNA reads TGTGCCACCAGCAGAGATGGACTAGCGGGGCCGGGCACAGATACGCAGTATTTT.

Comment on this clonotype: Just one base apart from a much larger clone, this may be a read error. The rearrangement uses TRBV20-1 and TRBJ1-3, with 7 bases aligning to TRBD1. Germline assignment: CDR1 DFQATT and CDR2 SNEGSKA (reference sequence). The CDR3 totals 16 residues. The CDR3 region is CSAADRVKDSGNTIHF. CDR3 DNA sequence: TGCAGTGCGGCAGACAGGGTAAAAGATTCTGGAAACACCATACATTTT.

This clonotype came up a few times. The CDR3: CASSIRRRSIDTQYF. For the CDR3, the DNA is TGTGCCAGTAGTATCCGGCGGAGGTCGATAGATACGCAGTATTTT. The gene calls are TRBV19 and TRBJ2-3; tentatively, D is TRBD2 (5 bases). Trimming pared 3 bases from V and 5 bases from J, leaving 15 bases between. CDR3 length: 15 residues. CDR1 and CDR2 (germline): LNHDA, SQIVND (reference sequence).

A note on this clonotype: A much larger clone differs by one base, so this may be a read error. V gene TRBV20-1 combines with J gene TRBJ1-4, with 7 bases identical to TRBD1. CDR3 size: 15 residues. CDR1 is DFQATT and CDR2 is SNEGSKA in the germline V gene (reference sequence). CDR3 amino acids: CSVRIPQGTNEKRFF. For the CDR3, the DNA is TGCAGTGTAAGAATCCCACAGGGGACTAATGAAAAACGGTTTTTT.

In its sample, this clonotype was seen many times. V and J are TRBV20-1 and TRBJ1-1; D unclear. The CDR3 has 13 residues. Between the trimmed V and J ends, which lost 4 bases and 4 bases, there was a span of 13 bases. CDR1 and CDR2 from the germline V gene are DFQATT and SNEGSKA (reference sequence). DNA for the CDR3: TGCAGTGCTATAAGACGCGCGCCCACTGAAGCTTTCTTT. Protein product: CSAIRRAPTEAFF.

The CDR3 bases are TGTGCCAGTAGTATCGGGGCAGAAGCTCGAAATACGCAGTATTTT. It specifies CASSIGAEARNTQYF. The gene calls are TRBV19 and TRBJ2-3, with D perhaps being TRBD1 or TRBD2 (5 bases each). V was shortened by 3 bases and J by 7 bases, with 17 bases between the two germline ends. The germline gives CDR1 LNHDA, CDR2 SQIVND (reference sequence). This CDR3 has 15 residues. The variable domain in full, with the rest retrieved from reference TRBV19 and TRBJ2-3, is DGGITQSPKYLFRKEGQNVTLSCEQNLNHDAMYWYRQDPGQGLRLIYYSQIVNDFQKGDIAEGYSVSREKKESFPLTVTSAQKNPTAFYLCASSIGAEARNTQYFGPGTRLTVL.

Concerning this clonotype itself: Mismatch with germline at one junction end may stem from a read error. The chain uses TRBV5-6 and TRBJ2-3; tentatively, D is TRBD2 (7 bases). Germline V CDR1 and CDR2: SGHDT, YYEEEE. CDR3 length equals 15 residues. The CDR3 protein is CASSLRGLAEDTHYF. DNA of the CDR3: TGTGCCAGCAGCTTGCGGGGGCTAGCGGAAGATACGCATTATTTT.